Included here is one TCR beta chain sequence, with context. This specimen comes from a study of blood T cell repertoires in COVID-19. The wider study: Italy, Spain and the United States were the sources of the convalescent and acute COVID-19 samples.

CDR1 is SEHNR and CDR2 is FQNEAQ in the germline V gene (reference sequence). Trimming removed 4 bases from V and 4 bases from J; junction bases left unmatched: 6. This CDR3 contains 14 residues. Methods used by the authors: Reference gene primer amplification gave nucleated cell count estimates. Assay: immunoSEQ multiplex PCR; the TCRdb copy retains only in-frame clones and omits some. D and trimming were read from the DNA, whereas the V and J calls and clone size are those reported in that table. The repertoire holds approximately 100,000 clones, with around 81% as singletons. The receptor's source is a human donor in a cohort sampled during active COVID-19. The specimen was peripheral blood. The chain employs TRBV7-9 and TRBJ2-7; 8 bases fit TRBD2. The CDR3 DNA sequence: TGTGCCAGCAGCTCGGGACTAGTTTTTTACGAGCAGTACTTC. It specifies CASSSGLVFYEQYF.